The clone carrying this T cell receptor beta chain has at least ten counts. The data originate from a study of T-cell reconstitution after alpha-beta-depleted transplantation in children. Unique molecular identifiers were incorporated when the TCRbeta library was constructed. Using its own MiXCR run on the PCR reads, TCRdb lists one record per CDR3 protein. Among about 610,000 distinct CDR3 sequences listed, over 9.5% were seen once. The TCR sequence derives from a human donor who donated a stem cell graft to a child with acute myeloid leukemia. The starting material was PBMCs from the stem cell graft donor, obtained from the stem cell graft.

CDR3 nucleotides: TGTGCCACCAGCAGAGATCCCCCCACAGATACGCAGTATTTT. Amino acids: CATSRDPPTDTQYF. The V call is TRBV15, the J call TRBJ2-3, with D unclear. CDR3 length: 14 residues. Trimming stripped 0 bases from V and 2 bases from J, with 6 bases between. CDR1 LNHNV and CDR2 YYDKDF come from the germline V gene (reference sequence).